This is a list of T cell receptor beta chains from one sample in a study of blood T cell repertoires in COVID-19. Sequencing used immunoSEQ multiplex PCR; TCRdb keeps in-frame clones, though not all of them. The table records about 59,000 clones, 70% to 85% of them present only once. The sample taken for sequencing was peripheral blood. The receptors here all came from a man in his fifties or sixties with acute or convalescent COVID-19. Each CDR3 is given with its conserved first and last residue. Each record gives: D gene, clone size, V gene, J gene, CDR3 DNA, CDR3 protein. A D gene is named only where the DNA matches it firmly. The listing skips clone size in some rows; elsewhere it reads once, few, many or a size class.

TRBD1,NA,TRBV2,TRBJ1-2,TGTGCCAGCAGTTCACAGGGGGGCTATGGCTACACCTTC,CASSSQGGYGYTF
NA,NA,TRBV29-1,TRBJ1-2,TGCAGCGTTGAAAGGACAGCGGTACCACTCGGTGGCTACACCTTC,CSVERTAVPLGGYTF
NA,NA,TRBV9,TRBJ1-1,TGTGCCAGCAGCGTAGGGTTCCAACTAATCACTGAAGCTTTCTTT,CASSVGFQLITEAFF
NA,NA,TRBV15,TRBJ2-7,TGTGCCACCAGCAGAGATCTTCGGGGGAACGACGAGCAGTACTTC,CATSRDLRGNDEQYF
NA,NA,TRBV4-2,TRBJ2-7,TGTGCCAGCAGCCAAGGCAGGGATTGGGGGAGGTGGGGAAAATCCTACGAGCAGTACTTC,CASSQGRDWGRWGKSYEQYF
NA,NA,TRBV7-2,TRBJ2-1,TGTGCCAGCAGCTTAGTACGTGGAGATGAGCAGTTCTTC,CASSLVRGDEQFF
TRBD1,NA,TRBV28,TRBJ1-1,TGTGCCAGCAGGGGCCAGACAGGGCGGATGAACACTGAAGCTTTCTTT,CASRGQTGRMNTEAFF
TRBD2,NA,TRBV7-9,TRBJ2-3,TGTGCCAGCAGCTCTTCGGCGGGAGGGATCACAGATACGCAGTATTTT,CASSSSAGGITDTQYF
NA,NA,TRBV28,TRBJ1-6,TGTGCCAGCAGTTTAAATACAGGCTATAATTCACCCCTCCACTTT,CASSLNTGYNSPLHF
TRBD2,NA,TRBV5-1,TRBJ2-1,TGCGCCAGCAGCTTGGAAGCTAGCTCTAGCGGATCTTACAATGAGCAGTTCTTC,CASSLEASSSGSYNEQFF
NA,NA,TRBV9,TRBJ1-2,TGTGCCAGCAGCGTAGTTGACTCCAACTGGCGCGGCTACACCTTC,CASSVVDSNWRGYTF
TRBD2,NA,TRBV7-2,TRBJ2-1,TGTGCCAGCAGCTCGAGCGGGACCTCCTACAATGAGCAGTTCTTC,CASSSSGTSYNEQFF
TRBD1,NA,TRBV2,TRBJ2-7,TGTGCCAGCAGCGGACAGGGTGCGGACGAGCAGTACTTC,CASSGQGADEQYF
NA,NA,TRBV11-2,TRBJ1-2,TGTGCCAGCAGCTTAGCTACCGGGCGCGGGTACTATGGCTACACCTTC,CASSLATGRGYYGYTF
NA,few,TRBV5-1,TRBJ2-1,TGCGCCAGCAGCTCTGAAGGGGGTTCCTACAATGAGCAGTTCTTC,CASSSEGGSYNEQFF
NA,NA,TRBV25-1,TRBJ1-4,TGTGCCAGCAGTGATCGTAATGAGGAAAAACTGTTTTTT,CASSDRNEEKLFF
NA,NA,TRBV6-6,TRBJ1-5,TGTGCCAGCAGTTTTGGGGCACGCAATCAGCCCCAGCATTTT,CASSFGARNQPQHF
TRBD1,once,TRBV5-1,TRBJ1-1,TGCGCCAGCAGCTTTCAGGGGGGAACTGAAGCTTTCTTT,CASSFQGGTEAFF
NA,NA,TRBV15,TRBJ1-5,TGTGCCACCGACAAGGACTATAGCAATCAGCCCCAGCATTTT,CATDKDYSNQPQHF
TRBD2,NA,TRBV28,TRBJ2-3,TGTGCCAGCAGTTTAGGGACTAGAAGAGGTACGCAGTATTTT,CASSLGTRRGTQYF
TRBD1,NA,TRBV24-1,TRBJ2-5,TGTGCCACCAGTGATTTTCCCGGGACAGGCCAAGAGACCCAGTACTTC,CATSDFPGTGQETQYF
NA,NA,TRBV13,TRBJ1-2,TGTGCCAGCAGCAGTTTGACAGGCTTCAAGGGGGGCTACACCTTC,CASSSLTGFKGGYTF
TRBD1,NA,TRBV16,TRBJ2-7,TGTGCCAGCACGCGACAGGGAGCAGGCGAGCAGTACTTC,CASTRQGAGEQYF
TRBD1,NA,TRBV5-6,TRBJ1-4,TGTGCCAGCAGCTTCCAGGGGGCAACTAATGAAAAACTGTTTTTT,CASSFQGATNEKLFF
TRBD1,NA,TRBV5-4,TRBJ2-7,TGTGCCAGCAGCGTGGCGGGACAGGGGGCAGACGAGCAGTACTTC,CASSVAGQGADEQYF
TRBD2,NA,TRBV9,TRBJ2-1,TGTGCCAGCAGCGCCGAACTAGCGGGAGGAGGCAATGAGCAGTTCTTC,CASSAELAGGGNEQFF
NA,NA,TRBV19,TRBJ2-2,TGTGCCAGTAGTATCCAGGGAACAGGGGGGGAGCTGTTTTTT,CASSIQGTGGELFF
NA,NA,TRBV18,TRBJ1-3,TGTGCCAGCTCTACCACAGGAAGCTCTGGAAACACCATATATTTT,CASSTTGSSGNTIYF
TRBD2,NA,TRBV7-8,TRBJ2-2,TGTGCCAGCAGCCTAGCGGGAGCGAACACCGGGGAGCTGTTTTTT,CASSLAGANTGELFF
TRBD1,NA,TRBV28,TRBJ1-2,TGTGCCAGCAGTACGCGGACAGGAGACTATGGCTACACCTTC,CASSTRTGDYGYTF
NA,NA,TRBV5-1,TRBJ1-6,TGCGCCAGCAGCCCGGGGACAAACCCTTCACCCCTCCACTTT,CASSPGTNPSPLHF
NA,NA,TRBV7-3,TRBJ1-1,TGTGCCAGCAGCTTAAATCTCGCAGGGTGGCACACTGAAGCTTTCTTT,CASSLNLAGWHTEAFF
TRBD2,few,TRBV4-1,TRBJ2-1,TGCGCCAGCAGCGGTCTAGCGGGAGGGCCCGATGAGCAGTTCTTC,CASSGLAGGPDEQFF
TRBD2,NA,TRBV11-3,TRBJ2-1,TGTGCCAGCAGCTTGCGAAGCGGGGAACGGTTCTTC,CASSLRSGERFF
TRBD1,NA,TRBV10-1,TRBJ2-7,TGCGCCAGCAGCCAAAGAAGGACAGGTTACGAGCAGTACTTC,CASSQRRTGYEQYF
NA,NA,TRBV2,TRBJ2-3,TGTGCCAGCAGTGGAGGCAGGGTAACAGATACGCAGTATTTT,CASSGGRVTDTQYF
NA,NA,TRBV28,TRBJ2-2,TGTGCCAGCCGGAGCACGAACACCGGGGAGCTGTTTTTT,CASRSTNTGELFF
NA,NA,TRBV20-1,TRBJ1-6,TGCAGTGCCAGTGCCCACGGAGATTCACCCCTCCACTTT,CSASAHGDSPLHF
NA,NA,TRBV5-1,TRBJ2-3,TGCGCCAGCAGCTCCCCGAAAACTACAAACCCCACAGATACGCAGTATTTT,CASSSPKTTNPTDTQYF
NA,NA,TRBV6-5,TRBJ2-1,TGTGCCAGCAGTTATAGTAGCAGTAATGAGCAGTTCTTC,CASSYSSSNEQFF
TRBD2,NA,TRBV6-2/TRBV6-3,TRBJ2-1,TGTGCCAGCAGTTACATCAGCGGGGCTGAGCAGTTCTTC,CASSYISGAEQFF
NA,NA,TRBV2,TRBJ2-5,TGTGCCAGCAGTGATATGGGGAGGGAGACCCAGTACTTC,CASSDMGRETQYF
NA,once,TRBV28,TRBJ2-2,TGTGCCAGCAGACAGGGCCTAAACGGGGAGCTGTTTTTT,CASRQGLNGELFF
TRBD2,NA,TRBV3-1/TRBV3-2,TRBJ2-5,TGTGCCAGCAGTGACAGAAGCGGGAGTATACAAGAGACCCAGTACTTC,CASSDRSGSIQETQYF
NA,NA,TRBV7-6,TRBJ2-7,TGTGCCAGCAGCACCCGACAGGGAGGCGACGAGCAGTACTTC,CASSTRQGGDEQYF
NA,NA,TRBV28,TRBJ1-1,TGTGCCAGTAAACCGCAGTCAAACACTGAAGCTTTCTTT,CASKPQSNTEAFF